The 23 T cell receptor beta chains listed next were all sequenced from one sample in a study of blood T cell repertoires in COVID-19. Sequenced by immunoSEQ multiplex PCR; TCRdb stores in-frame clones only, minus some. Of 85,000 to 100,000 clones in the sample, 60% to 85% are singletons; the top ten hold around 9%. Material for sequencing was peripheral blood. These receptors were collected from a man aged 45 to 65 who had recovered from COVID-19.

The chain links TRBV5-4 to TRBJ2-1, with 7 bases lining up with TRBD2. Trimming at V came to 0 bases and at J to 4 bases, leaving 10 bases not matched to a gene. CDR1 and CDR2 (germline): SGHNT, YYREEE (reference sequence). The CDR3 totals 17 residues. The DNA of the CDR3 is TGTGCCAGCAGCTTGGCCGGGGGAGCGGGATCGTACAATGAGCAGTTCTTC. Encoded protein: CASSLAGGAGSYNEQFF.

This clone was picked up one time. This chain connects TRBV10-3 to TRBJ2-7; D is possibly TRBD1 (5 bases). V gave up 0 bases and J gave up 7 bases, with 13 bases separating them. Germline V lookup: CDR1 ENHRY, CDR2 SYGVKD. The CDR3 has 14 amino acids. The CDR3 DNA follows: TGTGCCATCAGTGAGTCGGCCTCCGCAGGGGAGCAGTACTTC. This gives the protein CAISESASAGEQYF.

In its sample, this clone was seen many times. Other DNA sequences within the sample encode an identical CDR3. The rearrangement uses TRBV19 and TRBJ2-7, with 11 bases aligning to TRBD2. The length of the CDR3 is 16 residues. V lost 3 bases, J lost 3 bases, and 7 bases stayed unmatched. CDR1 LNHDA and CDR2 SQIVND come from the germline V gene (reference sequence). The CDR3 loop is CASSIGLAGGIYEQYF. CDR3 nucleotide sequence: TGTGCCAGTAGTATCGGGCTAGCGGGAGGCATCTACGAGCAGTACTTC.

V is TRBV10-1 and J is TRBJ2-1, with a weak D call TRBD2 (7 bases). CDR1 and CDR2 from the germline V gene are WNHNN and SYGVQD (reference sequence). CDR3 length: 14 amino acids. V shed 5 bases and J shed 6 bases, with 14 bases lying between them. Here the CDR3 reads CASSSGGPPNEQFF. As DNA, the CDR3 is TGCGCCAGCAGTTCGGGGGGCCCACCCAATGAGCAGTTCTTC.

A word on this clone: Here the CDR3 omits its conserved ending phenylalanine or tryptophan, so a read error is the likely source. The chain carries TRBV30 and TRBJ1-6; TRBD1 matches 8 bases. V gave up 2 bases and J gave up 9 bases; unmatched junction bases: 6. From germline, CDR1 is GTSNPN and CDR2 SVGIG (reference sequence). The CDR3 covers 14 residues. The CDR3 region is CAWSLDRGGSPLHL. CDR3 DNA sequence: TGTGCCTGGAGTCTAGACAGGGGTGGTTCACCCCTCCACCTT.

Regarding this clone: An end of the junction differs from the germline gene, which may be a read error. V gene TRBV12-3 or TRBV12-4 combines with J gene TRBJ2-7, with D perhaps TRBD2 (5 bases). The CDR3 has 12 residues. Written as DNA, the CDR3 is TGTGCCAGCAGTTTTGGGTCCGGGGTGGTGAACTTC. It translates to CASSFGSGVVNF.

CDR3 sequence: CASSPYFISGELFF. The CDR3 DNA reads TGTGCCAGCAGCCCCTATTTTATCTCCGGGGAGCTGTTTTTT. J is TRBJ2-2 and V is TRBV9; no definite D call. CDR1 is SGDLS, CDR2 YYNGEE, per germline. Trimming pared 4 bases from V and 6 bases from J, leaving 13 bases between. The CDR3 totals 14 residues.

The chain recombines TRBV15 with TRBJ1-2; TRBD1 matches at 7 bases. The CDR3 has 13 residues. Looked up from germline, CDR1 is LNHNV and CDR2 is YYDKDF (reference sequence). V lost 2 bases, J lost 8 bases, and 5 bases stayed unmatched. The CDR3 loop is CATSRSRTGGYTF. CDR3 nucleotide sequence: TGTGCCACCAGCAGAAGCAGGACAGGCGGCTACACCTTC.

The chain uses TRBV15 and TRBJ2-5; D gene unclear. CDR1 and CDR2 (germline): LNHNV, YYDKDF (reference sequence). V lost 0 bases to trimming and J lost 5 bases, with 13 bases between them. The CDR3 is 15 amino acids. The CDR3 is CATSRDRGETETQYF. Here the CDR3 DNA reads TGTGCCACCAGCAGAGATAGAGGAGAAACGGAGACCCAGTACTTC. The variable domain in full, with the rest retrieved from reference TRBV15 and TRBJ2-5, is DAMVIQNPRYQVTQFGKPVTLSCSQTLNHNVMYWYQQKSSQAPKLLFHYYDKDFNNEADTPDNFQSRRPNTSFCFLDIRSPGLGDTAMYLCATSRDRGETETQYFGPGTRLLVL.

This clone appeared many times. CDR3 DNA sequence: TGTGCCAGCAGCTTAGGAGCGGGACCCTACAATGAGCAGTTCTTC. This sequence encodes CASSLGAGPYNEQFF. The chain has TRBV7-2 and TRBJ2-1; 7 bases are a match to TRBD2. Germline CDR1 SGHTA, CDR2 FQGNSA. Germline trimming cut 1 base from V and 2 bases from J; bases unmatched to any gene: 2. The CDR3 is 15 residues long.

This chain connects TRBV3-1 (or the pseudogene TRBV3-2) to TRBJ2-1; 7 nucleotides agree with TRBD2. CDR1 is LGHDT, CDR2 YNNKEL, per germline (reference sequence). V shed 1 base, J shed 3 bases, and the junction held 9 bases outside the gene matches. The CDR3 consists of 17 residues. CDR3 DNA: TGTGCCAGCAGCCAAGTTGTGGCTAGCGGACTCTACAATGAGCAGTTCTTC. Translated, it gives CASSQVVASGLYNEQFF.

There are a few counts of this clone. The chain combines TRBV3-1 (or the pseudogene TRBV3-2) with TRBJ2-5; 7 bases map to TRBD2. Germline CDR1 is LGHDT and CDR2 is YNNKEL (reference sequence). V gave up 0 bases and J gave up 5 bases; unmatched junction bases: 15. The CDR3 is 18 amino acids. The CDR3 loop reads CASSQDTSSGGGAETQYF. In DNA form, the CDR3 reads TGTGCCAGCAGCCAAGATACGTCGTCTGGGGGAGGGGCGGAGACCCAGTACTTC.

The rearrangement links TRBV24-1 to TRBJ2-2, with 9 bases matching TRBD1. Germline lookup yields CDR1 KGHDR and CDR2 SFDVKD. The V and J ends lost 9 bases and 4 bases, in that order; junction bases with no gene match: 2. The CDR3 runs to 13 residues. Here the CDR3 reads CATGQGSTGELFF. For the CDR3, the DNA is TGTGCCACCGGACAGGGGTCCACCGGGGAGCTGTTTTTT.

V and J are TRBV4-1 and TRBJ2-3, with D maybe TRBD2 (7 bases). Germline V gene sequence: CDR1 MGHRA, CDR2 YSYEKL. V gave up 4 bases and J gave up 5 bases, with 16 bases separating them. CDR3 length: 15 amino acids. DNA for the CDR3: TGCGCCAGCAGCCCCGGGGGGCTAGTGGTAGATACGCAGTATTTT. Translation gives CASSPGGLVVDTQYF.

The rearrangement links TRBV4-3 to TRBJ2-7; 12 nucleotides agree with TRBD2. CDR3 length equals 14 residues. Germline values: CDR1 LGHNA, CDR2 YSLEER. Germline trimming cut 0 bases from V and 11 bases from J; bases unmatched to any gene: 5. The CDR3 reads CASSQDQTSGSKYF. Here the CDR3 DNA reads TGCGCCAGCAGCCAAGATCAGACTAGCGGGAGTAAGTACTTC.

Here the CDR3 reads CASSQLRVTAFF. The CDR3 coding sequence is TGTGCCAGCAGCCAACTACGGGTTACGGCTTTCTTT. The chain carries TRBV7-8 and TRBJ1-1; D is unresolved. There are 12 residues in the CDR3. V was shortened by 5 bases and J by 11 bases, with 15 bases between the two germline ends. Germline V gives CDR1 SGHVS, CDR2 FQNEAQ.

The chain recombines TRBV18 with TRBJ2-3; TRBD1 matches at 9 bases. Trimming cost V 3 bases and J 4 bases; bases outside gene matches: 5. The CDR3 consists of 15 residues. Germline values: CDR1 KGHSH, CDR2 LQKENI. The CDR3 sequence: CASSPWDREADTQYF. The CDR3 nucleotides read TGTGCCAGCTCACCCTGGGACAGGGAGGCAGATACGCAGTATTTT.

The CDR3 loop reads CASSVSGNTEAFF. The DNA for the CDR3 is TGTGCCAGCAGCGTTAGTGGGAACACTGAAGCTTTCTTT. The V and J genes are TRBV9 and TRBJ1-1; D gene ambiguous. This CDR3 is 13 amino acids long. Germline V gene data show CDR1 as SGDLS and CDR2 as YYNGEE. V was shortened by 2 bases and J by 1 base, with 6 bases between the two germline ends.

This clone showed up just once. The chain joins TRBV19 to TRBJ1-4; TRBD1 aligns across 9 bases. The germline gives CDR1 LNHDA, CDR2 SQIVND (reference sequence). V lost 8 bases to trimming and J lost 8 bases; unmatched junction nucleotides: 9. This CDR3 contains 14 residues. CDR3 residues: CASSPGQGWEKLFF. CDR3 bases: TGTGCCAGTTCCCCGGGACAGGGATGGGAAAAACTGTTTTTT.

The V gene is TRBV4-2, the J gene TRBJ1-6; possible D gene TRBD1, 5 bases. V was clipped by 3 bases and J by 5 bases, with 14 bases between them. The CDR3 totals 16 residues. Germline CDR1 reads LGHNA; CDR2 reads YNFKEQ. The CDR3 DNA follows: TGTGCCAGCAGCCAGTTGACAGAAACTAATAATTCACCCCTCCACTTT. This codes for CASSQLTETNNSPLHF.

The chain recombines TRBV3-1 (or the pseudogene TRBV3-2) with TRBJ2-1, with 9 positions matching TRBD2. V gave up 0 bases and J gave up 6 bases; unmatched junction bases: 6. Germline V gene lookup returns CDR1 LGHDT and CDR2 YNNKEL (reference sequence). CDR3 size: 16 residues. The CDR3 here is CASSQDSGSGSNEQFF. CDR3 nucleotides: TGTGCCAGCAGCCAAGATAGTGGTAGCGGGAGCAATGAGCAGTTCTTC.

The chain carries TRBV7-8 and TRBJ2-1; TRBD2 agrees at 8 bases. The CDR3 loop spans 14 amino acids. Germline CDR1 reads SGHVS; CDR2 reads FQNEAQ. V lost 3 bases, J lost 9 bases, and 7 bases stayed unmatched. In DNA, the CDR3 is TGTGCCAGCAGCTTGGTCGGACTAGCCATTGAGCAGTTCTTC. It codes for CASSLVGLAIEQFF.

The CDR3, as DNA: TGTGCCAGCAGCGGGGACAGGGGCACTGAAGCTTTCTTT. It yields the protein CASSGDRGTEAFF. This chain joins TRBV9 and TRBJ1-1; 10 bases fit TRBD1. There are 13 residues in the CDR3. From germline, CDR1 is SGDLS and CDR2 YYNGEE. The V gene end was trimmed by 3 bases and the J gene end by 4 bases; junction bases not matched to a gene: 0.